Listed below are T cell receptor beta chains from one sample, sequenced in a study of shared clonotypes between healthy human individuals. Clones were read by immunoSEQ multiplex PCR, and TCRdb kept only the in-frame ones, dropping some. Of about 690,000 clones in the sample, less than 95% were seen once. The specimen was memory CD8+ T cells from PBMCs. Every receptor here comes from a man younger than 35 in good health. Some clones in this sample may be carry-over from other donors' samples. CDR3s include the opening cysteine and the closing phenylalanine or tryptophan. Each record gives: J gene, D gene, clone size, V gene, CDR3 DNA, CDR3 protein. The D gene is left open where the match is weak. Only some rows state a clone size, as once, few, many or a class for expanded clones.

TRBJ2-7,TRBD2,once,TRBV5-6,TGTGCCAGCAGCACGACTAGCGGGATATACGAGCAGTACTTC,CASSTTSGIYEQYF
TRBJ1-1,.,.,TRBV19,TGTGCCACTCAGGGGCGGGGGATGAACACTGAAGCTTTCTTT,CATQGRGMNTEAFF
TRBJ2-7,TRBD1,.,TRBV10-3,TGTGCCATCAGATTCGACAGGGGGCTGTTCCACGAGCAGTACTTC,CAIRFDRGLFHEQYF
TRBJ1-1,.,few,TRBV30,TGTGCCTGGAGTGTTTCGATTAGGTCTGAAGCTTTCTTT,CAWSVSIRSEAFF
TRBJ1-5,.,.,TRBV27,TGTGCCAGCAAAGTGGGGGGGGGAAGCAATCAGCCCCAGCATTTT,CASKVGGGSNQPQHF
TRBJ2-3,TRBD2,.,TRBV27,TGTGCCAGCAGTTTCTGGCAGACTAGCGGGGGTTCCACAGATACGCAGTATTTT,CASSFWQTSGGSTDTQYF
TRBJ1-3,.,.,TRBV9,TGTGCCAGCAGCGTATTCAGCACCCCCTCTGGAAACACCATATATTTT,CASSVFSTPSGNTIYF
TRBJ1-5,.,.,TRBV10-1,TGCGCCAGCAGTGAGCGAGCTAACAGCCGCGGAATTCAGCCCCAGCATTTT,CASSERANSRGIQPQHF
TRBJ2-5,.,.,TRBV28,TGTGCCAGCAGTCCAGGATTAGGAGAGACCCAGTACTTC,CASSPGLGETQYF
TRBJ2-7,.,once,TRBV27,TGTGCCAGCAGCCCCACGCCGGGAAGGACCGAGCAGTACTTC,CASSPTPGRTEQYF
TRBJ2-7,TRBD1,.,TRBV7-9,TGTGCCAGCAGCTTATCTTGGACAGGGGAGTCCTACGAGCAGTACTTC,CASSLSWTGESYEQYF
TRBJ2-3,TRBD2,.,TRBV7-8,TGTGCCAGCAGGTGGACTAGCGGATCCACAGATACGCAGTATTTT,CASRWTSGSTDTQYF
TRBJ1-3,.,.,TRBV5-8,TGTGCCAGCAGCTTGCTCTGGGGAGAGAATCTGAACACCATATATTTT,CASSLLWGENLNTIYF
TRBJ2-1,TRBD2,once,TRBV28,TGTGCCAGCAGTTTAACGAGCTTAGCGGGCGATGAGCAGTTCTTC,CASSLTSLAGDEQFF
TRBJ2-7,.,.,TRBV7-9,TGTGCCAGCAGCCCAGTGGGGCTCTCATACACCTACGAGCAGTACTTC,CASSPVGLSYTYEQYF
TRBJ1-2,.,once,TRBV30,TGTGCCCAGGAAGGGGCAGATGGCTACACCTTC,CAQEGADGYTF
TRBJ2-7,.,.,TRBV27,TGTGCCAGCACTTACGGCGGGCTACTGTCGGAGCAGTACTTC,CASTYGGLLSEQYF
TRBJ2-1,.,.,TRBV30,TGTGCCTGGGCACCAGGGGGGTACTACAATGAGCAGTTCTTC,CAWAPGGYYNEQFF
TRBJ2-1,.,once,TRBV5-1,TGCGCCAGCAGTGACGGGAGAGAAGATCAGTTCTTC,CASSDGREDQFF
TRBJ2-2,.,.,TRBV7-3,TGTGCCAGCAGCTTAAATTCCGGAATCGGGGAGCTGTTTTTT,CASSLNSGIGELFF